The rows below give T cell receptor beta chains drawn from one sample of a study of metastatic and nonmetastatic thyroid tumors. TCRdb redid the clone calls on the PCR reads using MiXCR. The sample consists of 72,000 or so clones, roughly a sixth of them appearing once. The sample consisted of blood. The receptors here all came from a female donor with papillary thyroid cancer or a benign thyroid nodule (not recorded which). Some clones in this sample may be carry-over from other donors' samples. CDR3s include the opening cysteine and the closing phenylalanine or tryptophan. The order of the fields is clone size, V gene, J gene, D gene, CDR3 DNA, CDR3 protein. D genes are given only for firm matches. Clone size is stated in some rows and not others, as once, few, many or a class when expanded.

>many|TRBV19|TRBJ1-6|TRBD1
TGTGCCAGTAGTGACCGGGACAGGGGTGGATCACCCCTCCACTTT
CASSDRDRGGSPLHF
>many|TRBV27|TRBJ1-1|.
TGTGCCAGCAGTCCCCCGGGACGTCCGGGGGCTGAAGCTTTCTTT
CASSPPGRPGAEAFF
>few|TRBV12-3/TRBV12-4|TRBJ2-7|.
TGCGCCAGCAGCCACGCGGCGGGACCGCTGGGGCAGTACTTC
CASSHAAGPLGQYF
>many|TRBV24-1|TRBJ2-1|.
TGTGCCACCAGTGATTTGCGCAGAGCGGATGAGCAGTTCTTC
CATSDLRRADEQFF
>.|TRBV18|TRBJ2-7|.
TGTGCCAGTCGCTGGACTGGGTCCTACGAGCAGTACTTC
CASRWTGSYEQYF
>.|TRBV28|TRBJ2-1|.
TGTGCCAACCAGAGGCAGTTCTTC
CANQRQFF
>few|TRBV6-1|TRBJ1-3|.
TGTGCCAGCAGCCAGGGTTTTTCAGGAAACACCATATATTTT
CASSQGFSGNTIYF
>many|TRBV24-1|TRBJ1-5|.
TGTGCCACCAGTGACCCCGGGGGTCAGCCCCAGCATTTT
CATSDPGGQPQHF
>many|TRBV5-1|TRBJ1-1|TRBD1
TGCGCCAGCAGCGCGGAAGGGACAGGGGGAGCTTTCTTT
CASSAEGTGGAFF
>many|TRBV18|TRBJ2-5|.
TGTGCCAGCTCACCACGTTCAGGGTCCCAAGAGACCCAGTACTTC
CASSPRSGSQETQYF
>few|TRBV2|TRBJ1-5|.
TGTGCCAGCAGAAGGGACGATTGGCCCCAGCATTTT
CASRRDDWPQHF
>.|TRBV11-2|TRBJ2-2|TRBD1
TGTGCCAGCAGCTACGACAGGGTGGGAAACACCGGGGAGCTGTTTTTT
CASSYDRVGNTGELFF
>many|TRBV28|TRBJ2-5|.
TGTGCCAGCAGTTCAGGGCAAGAGACCCAGTACTTC
CASSSGQETQYF
>many|TRBV30|TRBJ2-2|.
TGTGCCTGGAGTGTACGATTGGGGGTCCGTGGCACCGGGGAGCTGTTTTTT
CAWSVRLGVRGTGELFF
>.|TRBV20-1|TRBJ1-6|.
TGCAGTGCGGCCACAGATTATAATTCACCCCTCCACTTT
CSAATDYNSPLHF
>many|TRBV20-1|TRBJ2-7|TRBD2
TGCAGTGCTTCTCCTCCAGCGGGAGGTGGCGCCGAGCAGTACTTC
CSASPPAGGGAEQYF
>many|TRBV11-1|TRBJ2-1|.
TGTGCCAGCAGCCTGTCCGAGGTTCCCCTTTACAATGAGCAGTTCTTC
CASSLSEVPLYNEQFF
>many|TRBV29-1|TRBJ1-2|.
TGCAGCGCCCCTCGAAAGCACTATGGCTACACCTTC
CSAPRKHYGYTF
>many|TRBV12-3/TRBV12-4|TRBJ1-2|TRBD1
TGTGCCAGCAGTCCAGGGACAGACCCCTATGGCTACACCTTC
CASSPGTDPYGYTF
>few|TRBV6-4|TRBJ2-1|TRBD2
TGTGCCAGCTCTAAGGGGTCTAGCGGGATCTATGAGCAGTTCTTC
CASSKGSSGIYEQFF
>few|TRBV12-3/TRBV12-4|TRBJ1-1|.
TGTGCCAACAGCTGGATTGTGGCTGAAGCTTTCTTT
CANSWIVAEAFF
>many|TRBV29-1|TRBJ1-1|TRBD1
TGCAGCGGGGGACAGTTGAACACTGAAGCTTTCTTT
CSGGQLNTEAFF
>many|TRBV15|TRBJ2-5|TRBD1
TGTGCCACCAGCCAGACAGGGGGCGCGGGGGAGACCCAGTACTTC
CATSQTGGAGETQYF
>many|TRBV20-1|TRBJ2-7|TRBD2
TGCAGTGCTCGAGTTAGCGGGAGCTCCTACGAGCAGTACTTC
CSARVSGSSYEQYF
>.|TRBV11-3|TRBJ2-7|.
TGTGCCAGCAGCTTAGGGAAATACGAGCAGTACTTC
CASSLGKYEQYF
>many|TRBV11-1|TRBJ1-2|TRBD1
TGTGCCAGCAGCTTAGCCGGGTGGCAGGGGGCGAATGGCTACACCTTC
CASSLAGWQGANGYTF
>.|TRBV20-1|TRBJ1-1|TRBD1
TGCAGTGCTATCGCCCAGTACTCAGGGGGCAGAATGAACACTGAAGCTTTCTTT
CSAIAQYSGGRMNTEAFF
>many|TRBV12-3/TRBV12-4|TRBJ2-1|.
TGTGCCAGCAGCTCTTACAATGAGCAGTTCTTC
CASSSYNEQFF
>.|TRBV20-1|TRBJ1-2|.
TGCAGTGCTAGAGATTGGGAGTCCGTTATTGGCTACACCTTC
CSARDWESVIGYTF
>.|TRBV2|TRBJ2-5|.
TGTGCCAGCAGTGAAAGGTCGCTAGCTGGGAAGACCCAGTACTTC
CASSERSLAGKTQYF
>.|TRBV28|TRBJ2-5|TRBD1
TGTGCCAGCAGTTTGGTTGGACAGGGGGAGACCCAGTACTTC
CASSLVGQGETQYF
>many|TRBV19|TRBJ1-1|.
TGTGCCACCGAACCGATACAGGGATTCACTGAAGCTTTCTTT
CATEPIQGFTEAFF
>many|TRBV13|TRBJ2-2|TRBD2
TGTGCCAGCAGCTTACGTCTAGCGGGAGGGTTCACCGGGGAGCTGTTTTTT
CASSLRLAGGFTGELFF
>many|TRBV4-2|TRBJ2-7|.
TGTGCCAGCAGCCCTGGGGACATAGCCTACGAGCAGTACTTC
CASSPGDIAYEQYF
>few|TRBV3-1|TRBJ1-2|.
TGTGCCAGCAGCCAAGGGGCAGGAATTACTTCCTATGGCTACACCTTC
CASSQGAGITSYGYTF
>many|TRBV27|TRBJ1-3|.
TGTGCCAGCTCCATAAAGTGGGGCACTGGAAACACCATATATTTT
CASSIKWGTGNTIYF
>many|TRBV19|TRBJ1-5|.
TGTGCCAGTAGTATAGATCAAGCAGCAACTAGCAATCAGCCCCAGCATTTT
CASSIDQAATSNQPQHF
>.|TRBV30|TRBJ2-5|TRBD2
TGTGCCTGGAGTGCGGGACTAGCGGGAGAGACCCAGTACTTC
CAWSAGLAGETQYF
>many|TRBV7-6|TRBJ2-7|TRBD2
TGTGCCAGCAGCTTAGTCGCGGGACTAGCGGGGACCTACGAGCAGTACTTC
CASSLVAGLAGTYEQYF